These T cell receptor beta chains were read from a single sample in a study of shared clonotypes between healthy human individuals. TCRdb's copy holds only in-frame clones and misses some; the assay was immunoSEQ multiplex PCR. The sample contains more than 850,000 clones, about 80% of which appear only once. Sequencing was performed on memory CD4+ T cells from PBMCs. These receptors originate from a man in his late teens or twenties in good health. Some clones in this sample may be carry-over from other donors' samples. Both conserved end residues are part of each CDR3. Fields, in order: V gene, clone size, D gene, J gene, CDR3 DNA, CDR3 protein. A D gene is named only where the DNA matches it firmly. Size is omitted from some rows. Given values are once, few, many or a class for expanded clones.

TRBV5-1	NA	TRBD2	TRBJ2-1	TGCGCCAGCAGCCTCTGGCGGGCTAGCGGGAGTAATGTGCAGTTCTTC	CASSLWRASGSNVQFF
TRBV2	NA	NA	TRBJ2-3	TGTGCCAGCACGGAGAACGTAGCAGATACGCAGTATTTT	CASTENVADTQYF
TRBV7-2	NA	NA	TRBJ2-3	TGTGCCAGCAGCTTACAAGATCGGCCCCTGGGACCAGATACGCAGTATTTT	CASSLQDRPLGPDTQYF
TRBV9	NA	NA	TRBJ2-1	TGTGCCAGCAGCGTAGAGGTCGGAGCGGAGCAGTTCTTC	CASSVEVGAEQFF
TRBV30	NA	NA	TRBJ1-3	TGTGCCTGGAAAGATGGGGGATACACCATATATTTT	CAWKDGGYTIYF
TRBV7-9	NA	NA	TRBJ2-7	TGTGCCAGCAGCCAACCTGGGGACGGAACCTCCTACGAGCAGTACTTC	CASSQPGDGTSYEQYF
TRBV7-2	NA	NA	TRBJ2-2	TGTGCCAGCAGCCTCCTTGGACCATCTAACACCGGGGAGCTGTTTTTT	CASSLLGPSNTGELFF
TRBV6-5	NA	NA	TRBJ2-1	TGTGCCAGCAGTTATGATGGACTCTCTTACAATGAGCAGTTCTTC	CASSYDGLSYNEQFF
TRBV6-5	NA	NA	TRBJ1-1	TGTGCCAGCAAACTTTCTCGGGGGAACACTGAAGCTTTCTTT	CASKLSRGNTEAFF
TRBV28	NA	TRBD2	TRBJ2-1	TGTGCCAGTACTACAGCGGGAGTCGTAGTTGAGCAGTTCTTC	CASTTAGVVVEQFF
TRBV6-1	once	TRBD1	TRBJ1-2	TGTGCCAGCAGACCGGGACAGGCCCGAGATGGCTACACCTTC	CASRPGQARDGYTF
TRBV19	NA	NA	TRBJ2-5	TGTGCCAGTAGTACACTCAGGGGCGGAGAGACCCAGTACTTC	CASSTLRGGETQYF
TRBV7-8	NA	TRBD1	TRBJ2-3	TGTGCCAGCAGCGCTGGGACAGGCACTACCACAGATACGCAGTATTTT	CASSAGTGTTTDTQYF
TRBV25-1	NA	TRBD2	TRBJ2-1	TGTGCCAGCAGTGACCGAGCGGGAGGATACAATGAGCAGTTCTTC	CASSDRAGGYNEQFF
TRBV28	NA	NA	TRBJ1-3	TGTGCCATAGCCGGGGTCGGAAACACCATATATTTT	CAIAGVGNTIYF
TRBV28	NA	TRBD1	TRBJ2-5	TGTGCCAGCAGTTACAGGGGTAGGGAGACCCAGTACTTC	CASSYRGRETQYF
TRBV5-8	NA	TRBD1	TRBJ2-1	TGTGCCAGCAGCTTGGTTAGGACAGGGGCTAGGAGTAAGCAGTTCTTC	CASSLVRTGARSKQFF
TRBV11-2	NA	NA	TRBJ2-7	TGTGCCAGCAGCCCCACGTGGGAGCGGGTGTACTTC	CASSPTWERVYF
TRBV9	NA	NA	TRBJ2-1	TGTGCCAGCAGCGTAGCGCCGCTCCAATACAATGAGCAGTTCTTC	CASSVAPLQYNEQFF
TRBV18	NA	NA	TRBJ1-1	TGTGCCAGCTCACCACCGGCAGGGAGAGTGGCGAACACTGAAGCTTTCTTT	CASSPPAGRVANTEAFF
TRBV4-3	NA	TRBD1	TRBJ1-5	TGCGCCAGCAGCCTGACAGGGGGAAATCAGCCCCAGCATTTT	CASSLTGGNQPQHF
TRBV11-2	NA	NA	TRBJ1-2	TGTGCCAGCAGCCCCATATTGGGTGGCGGCTACACCTTC	CASSPILGGGYTF
TRBV27	NA	NA	TRBJ2-5	TGTGCCAGCAGTTTATCCGGAGAGACCCAGTACTTC	CASSLSGETQYF
TRBV5-1	NA	NA	TRBJ1-1	TGCGCCAGCAGCTCCGGGACATTGAACACTGAAGCTTTCTTT	CASSSGTLNTEAFF
TRBV5-1	NA	TRBD2	TRBJ2-1	TGCGCCAGCAGCTTGACCGGGACTAGCTCAAACAATGAGCAGTTCTTC	CASSLTGTSSNNEQFF
TRBV7-6	NA	TRBD2	TRBJ2-1	TGTGCCAGCAGCTTATCCGGGGGGTGGGGCAATGAGCAGTTCTTC	CASSLSGGWGNEQFF
TRBV7-9	NA	NA	TRBJ2-7	TGTGCCAGCAGTCTAATCCTCAACTCCTACGAGCAGTACTTC	CASSLILNSYEQYF
TRBV18	NA	NA	TRBJ1-2	TGTGCCAGCTCACCACAGAAGGGCGGGGATGGCTACACCTTC	CASSPQKGGDGYTF
TRBV5-1	NA	NA	TRBJ1-1	TGCGCCAGCAGCTTGGGTGTCCAGGGGGAAGCTTTCTTT	CASSLGVQGEAFF
TRBV11-2	NA	NA	TRBJ2-7	TGTGCCAGCAGCCCGATAGATCTGTACGTCGAGCAGTACTTC	CASSPIDLYVEQYF
TRBV28	once	NA	TRBJ2-5	TGTGCCAGCAGCTACGGTGGGGGGGCGCGGGAGACCCAGTACTTC	CASSYGGGARETQYF
TRBV29-1	few	NA	TRBJ1-1	TGCAGCGCCGGGGGGTCTGAAGCTTTCTTT	CSAGGSEAFF
TRBV4-1	few	TRBD2	TRBJ2-7	TGCGCCAGCAGCCAATTAGCGGGAGTCAAGTACTTC	CASSQLAGVKYF
TRBV9	NA	TRBD2	TRBJ2-5	TGTGCCAGCAGCGCCCCCGGGGGGACTAGCGGTTTGTGGTGCCAAGAGACCCAGTACTTC	CASSAPGGTSGLWCQETQYF
TRBV11-2	NA	TRBD1	TRBJ2-5	TGTGCCAGCAGCTCAGGGACAGGGAAGAGGGAGACCCAGTACTTC	CASSSGTGKRETQYF
TRBV5-1	NA	TRBD1	TRBJ1-2	TGCGCCAGCAGCTCTCCGGGACAGGGGGCCGCTAGCTACACCTTC	CASSSPGQGAASYTF
TRBV27	NA	NA	TRBJ1-2	TGTGCCAGCAGTTTATCGAACACCGCCTATGGCTACACCTTC	CASSLSNTAYGYTF